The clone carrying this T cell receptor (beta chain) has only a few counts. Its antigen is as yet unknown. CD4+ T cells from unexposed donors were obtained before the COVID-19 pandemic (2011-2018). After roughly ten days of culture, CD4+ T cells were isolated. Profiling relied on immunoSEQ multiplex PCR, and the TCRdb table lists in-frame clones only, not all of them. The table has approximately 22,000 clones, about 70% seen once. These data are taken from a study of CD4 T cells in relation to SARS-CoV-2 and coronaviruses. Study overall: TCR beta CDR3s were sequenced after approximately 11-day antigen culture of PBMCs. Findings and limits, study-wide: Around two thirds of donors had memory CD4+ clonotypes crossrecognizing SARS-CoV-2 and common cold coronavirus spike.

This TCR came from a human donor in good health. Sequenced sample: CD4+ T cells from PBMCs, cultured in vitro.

This CDR3 is CASQETGGYNEQFF. CDR3 nucleotide sequence: TGTGCCAGCCAAGAGACAGGGGGATACAATGAGCAGTTCTTC. The chain links TRBV2 to TRBJ2-1, with 9 bases matching TRBD1. V shed 8 bases, J shed 4 bases, and the junction held 6 bases outside the gene matches. The CDR3 contains 14 residues. The germline V gene has CDR1 SNHLY and CDR2 FYNNEI.